This TCR beta chain was identified in a study of T cells in women clearing cervical HPV infection. Germline V gene lookup returns CDR1 SGHRS and CDR2 YFSETQ. This CDR3 region has 15 residues. V gave up 4 bases and J gave up 2 bases, with 16 bases separating them. Here immunoSEQ multiplex PCR was the method, and the copy in TCRdb shows in-frame clones only, minus some. The sample includes 31,000 or so clones. As concerns this clone: With the read ending 3 residues before the CDR3 end, the germline J gene is used to fill in that end.

The TCR was taken from a woman between 18 and 69 years old with a cervical HPV16 infection that either progressed to CIN3+ or cleared (not recorded which). The genes are TRBV5-1 and TRBJ2-7; D is perhaps TRBD2 (5 bases). Sequences were obtained from blood buffy coat. CDR3 region: CASSPRPDYPYEQYF. The CDR3 bases that were read are TGCGCCAGCAGCCCCCGGCCAGACTACCCCTACGAG.